What follows describes a single TCR beta chain. This CDR3 region has 14 residues. CDR1 and CDR2 (germline): LNHDA, SQIVND (reference sequence). The V segment lost 6 bases and the J segment 2 bases; nucleotides outside the gene matches: 6. The sample belongs to a study of CD8 T cells in Susac syndrome. Negative isolation was used for CD8+ and CD4+ T cells, and FACS enrichment was applied to TEMRA cells. After extraction with the RNeasy kit, roughly 0.45 to 1 ug of the RNA was reverse transcribed using random hexamers. TCRdb re-analysed the immunoSEQ multiplex PCR reads in MiXCR, keeping a single row per CDR3 protein. Here the sample spans tens of thousands of distinct CDR3 sequences, over 85% being singletons.

Source material: CD8+ T cells from PBMCs. The sequence derives from a human donor in good health. This chain joins TRBV19 and TRBJ1-2, with TRBD1 matching 7 bases. The CDR3 bases are TGTGCCAGTAGCGTGGACAGGCTCAACTATGGCTACACCTTC. The encoded protein is CASSVDRLNYGYTF.